The source of this T cell receptor beta chain is a study of T-cell reconstitution after alpha-beta-depleted transplantation in children. The study, taken as a whole, reports: Some patients showed high day-60 TCRbeta diversity, which derived from surviving recipient T cells and thymic progenitors. Several hundred graft clones that had expanded were reportedly the source of alpha-beta T cells about two months after transplant. Newly produced T cells mostly accounted for T-cell counts and diversity one year post-transplant.

This clonotype has a count of ten or more. Its antigen is currently unknown. The germline V gene encodes CDR1 SGHRS and CDR2 YFSETQ. V lost 3 bases and J lost 5, with 11 bases in between. The CDR3 length is 13 residues. Preparation of the TCRbeta library was carried out with unique molecular identifiers. In TCRdb, the PCR reads were re-called with MiXCR into one record per CDR3 protein. The top ten clones hold 6% to 7% of a sample with 200,000 to 250,000 distinct CDR3 sequences, under 9.5% of them seen once. Sample: PBMCs, mostly from graft donor cells, taken 180 days after TCRalphabeta/CD19-depleted stem cell transplant. V is TRBV5-1 and J is TRBJ1-1; D is possibly TRBD1 (5 bases). This sequence was found in a male patient between 10 and 17 years old who had a stem cell transplant for acute lymphoblastic leukemia, so the T cells may come from the graft donor. CDR3 in DNA: TGCGCCAGCAGCTCGCTCCAGGGTACTGAAGCTTTCTTT. This gives the protein CASSSLQGTEAFF.